This T cell receptor (beta chain) was found in a study of OX40 agonist ivuxolimab in advanced cancers. Study observations and caveats: Antigens targeted by the expanded peripheral T cells were not determined. On average, CD8+ T cells showed a greater number of expanded clones than CD4+.

In regard to this clone: Antigen unknown.

The ends lost 5 bases at V and 6 bases at J; junction bases unmatched: 9. The CDR3 is 15 amino acids. Germline V gene sequence: CDR1 MNHEY, CDR2 SVGAGI. Excluded were patients having autoimmune disease history or systemic immunosuppression. Measured with immunoSEQ multiplex PCR; TCRdb has only the in-frame clones, and not every one. The sample yields tens of thousands of clones, over 80% seen once. The rearrangement uses TRBV6-5 and TRBJ2-3; TRBD1 matches at 9 bases. The sample in question was CD4+ or CD8+ T cells sorted from blood, obtained in a trial of the OX40 agonist ivuxolimab. The sequence came from an adult with an advanced solid tumor such as melanoma, head and neck, liver or kidney cancer. CDR3 sequence reads: CASSVRTGVGDTQYF. In nucleotides, the CDR3 is TGTGCCAGCAGTGTTCGGACAGGGGTGGGGGATACGCAGTATTTT.